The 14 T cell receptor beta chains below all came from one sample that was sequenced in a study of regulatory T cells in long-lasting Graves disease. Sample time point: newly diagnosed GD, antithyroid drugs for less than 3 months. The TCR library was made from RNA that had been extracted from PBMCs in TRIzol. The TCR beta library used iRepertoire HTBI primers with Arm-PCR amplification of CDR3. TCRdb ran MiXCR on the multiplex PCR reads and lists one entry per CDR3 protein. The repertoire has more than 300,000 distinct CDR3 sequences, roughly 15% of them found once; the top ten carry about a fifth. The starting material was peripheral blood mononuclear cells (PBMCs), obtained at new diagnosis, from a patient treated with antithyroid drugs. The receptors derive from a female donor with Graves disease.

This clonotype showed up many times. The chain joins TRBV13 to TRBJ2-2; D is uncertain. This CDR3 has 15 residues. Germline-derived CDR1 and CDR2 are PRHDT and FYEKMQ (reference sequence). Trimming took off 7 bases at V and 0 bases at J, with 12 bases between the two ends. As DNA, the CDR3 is TGTGCCAGCACCCCCAGGAGCGCGAACACCGGGGAGCTGTTTTTT. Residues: CASTPRSANTGELFF.

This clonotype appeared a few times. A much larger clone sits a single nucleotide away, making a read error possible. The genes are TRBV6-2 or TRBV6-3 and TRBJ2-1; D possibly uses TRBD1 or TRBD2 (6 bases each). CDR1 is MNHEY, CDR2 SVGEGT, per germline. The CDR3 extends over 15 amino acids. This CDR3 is CASGYSGGSYNEQFF. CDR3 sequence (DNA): TGTGCCAGCGGTTACTCCGGGGGCTCGTACAATGAGCAGTTCTTC.

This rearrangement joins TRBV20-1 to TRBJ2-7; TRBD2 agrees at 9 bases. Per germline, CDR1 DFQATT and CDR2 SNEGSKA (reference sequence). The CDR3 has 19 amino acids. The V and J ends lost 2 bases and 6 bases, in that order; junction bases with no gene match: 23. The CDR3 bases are TGCAGTGCTAGACTCAAGCTAGCGGGATTCTTGCTCTTGTCACGCGAGCAGTACTTC. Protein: CSARLKLAGFLLLSREQYF.

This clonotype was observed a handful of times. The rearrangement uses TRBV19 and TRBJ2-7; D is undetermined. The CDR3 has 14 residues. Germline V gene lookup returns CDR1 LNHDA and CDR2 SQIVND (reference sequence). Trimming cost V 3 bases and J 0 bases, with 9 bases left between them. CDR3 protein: CASSISDGSYEQYF. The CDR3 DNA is TGTGCCAGTAGTATTTCAGACGGCTCCTACGAGCAGTACTTC.

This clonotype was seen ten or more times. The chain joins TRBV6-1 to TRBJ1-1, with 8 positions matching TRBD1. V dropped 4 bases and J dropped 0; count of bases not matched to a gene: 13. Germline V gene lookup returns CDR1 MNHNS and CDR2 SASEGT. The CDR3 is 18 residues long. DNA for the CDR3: TGTGCCAGCAGTGCGTGGGACAGGCTTGTTCCGTTGAACACTGAAGCTTTCTTT. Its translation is CASSAWDRLVPLNTEAFF.

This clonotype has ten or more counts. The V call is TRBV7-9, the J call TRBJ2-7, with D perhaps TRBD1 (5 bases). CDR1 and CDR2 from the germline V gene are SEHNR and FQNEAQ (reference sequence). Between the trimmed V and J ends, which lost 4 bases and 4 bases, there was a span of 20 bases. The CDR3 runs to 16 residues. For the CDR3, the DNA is TGTGCCAGCAGCTCCATCCGGGCAGGGCGTAGTTACGAGCAGTACTTC. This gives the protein CASSSIRAGRSYEQYF.

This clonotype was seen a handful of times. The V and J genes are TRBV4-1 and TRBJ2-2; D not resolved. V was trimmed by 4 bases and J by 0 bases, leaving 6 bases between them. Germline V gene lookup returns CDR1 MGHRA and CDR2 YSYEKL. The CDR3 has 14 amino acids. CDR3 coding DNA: TGCGCCAGCAGCCGCTTCTCGAACACCGGGGAGCTGTTTTTT. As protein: CASSRFSNTGELFF.

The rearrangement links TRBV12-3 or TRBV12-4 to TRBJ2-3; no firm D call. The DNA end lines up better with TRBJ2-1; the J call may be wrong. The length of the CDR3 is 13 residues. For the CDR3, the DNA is TGTGCGTCCGGGTCGGCACCGCACGATGAGCAGTTCTTC. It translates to CASGSAPHDEQFF.

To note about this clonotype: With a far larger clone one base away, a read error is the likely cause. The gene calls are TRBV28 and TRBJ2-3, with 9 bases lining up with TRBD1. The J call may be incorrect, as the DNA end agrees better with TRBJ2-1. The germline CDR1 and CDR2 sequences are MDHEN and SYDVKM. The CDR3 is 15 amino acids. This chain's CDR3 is CASSWTGAMYYEQFF. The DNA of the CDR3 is TGTGCCAGCAGTTGGACAGGGGCCATGTACTACGAGCAGTTCTTC.

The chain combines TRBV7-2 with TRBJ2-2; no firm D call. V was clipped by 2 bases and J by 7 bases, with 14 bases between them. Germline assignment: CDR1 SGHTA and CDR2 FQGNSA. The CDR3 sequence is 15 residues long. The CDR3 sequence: CASSLWAMGRGELFF. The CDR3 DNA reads TGTGCCAGCAGCTTATGGGCCATGGGCCGCGGGGAGCTGTTTTTT.

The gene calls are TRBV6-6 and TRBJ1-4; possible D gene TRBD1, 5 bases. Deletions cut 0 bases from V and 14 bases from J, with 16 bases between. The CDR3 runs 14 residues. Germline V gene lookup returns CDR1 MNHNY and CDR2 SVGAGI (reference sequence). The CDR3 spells CASSYSGGVQPLFF. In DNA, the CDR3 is TGTGCCAGCAGTTACTCGGGGGGGGTTCAGCCTCTGTTTTTT.

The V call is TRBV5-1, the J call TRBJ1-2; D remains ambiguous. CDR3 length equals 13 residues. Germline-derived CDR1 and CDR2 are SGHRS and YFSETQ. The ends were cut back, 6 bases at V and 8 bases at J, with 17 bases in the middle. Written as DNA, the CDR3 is TGCGCCAGCACCCCTGGCTTTTCCGCAGGCTACACCTTC. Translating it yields CASTPGFSAGYTF. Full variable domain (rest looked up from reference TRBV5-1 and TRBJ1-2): KAGVTQTPRYLIKTRGQQVTLSCSPISGHRSVSWYQQTPGQGLQFLFEYFSETQRNKGNFPGRFSGRQFSNSRSEMNVSTLELGDSALYLCASTPGFSAGYTFGSGTRLTVV.

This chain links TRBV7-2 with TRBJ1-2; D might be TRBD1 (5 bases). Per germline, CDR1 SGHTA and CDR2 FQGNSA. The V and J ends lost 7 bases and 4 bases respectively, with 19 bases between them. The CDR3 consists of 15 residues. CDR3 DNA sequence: TGTGCCAGCACCCGCCTCATGAGGGACGTCTATGGCTACACCTTC. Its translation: CASTRLMRDVYGYTF.

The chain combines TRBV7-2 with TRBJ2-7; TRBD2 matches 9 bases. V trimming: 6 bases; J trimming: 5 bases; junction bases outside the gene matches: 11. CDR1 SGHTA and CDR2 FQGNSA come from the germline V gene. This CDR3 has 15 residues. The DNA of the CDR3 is TGTGCCAGCAGTGAAAGTAGCGGGAGATCCCACGAGCAGTACTTC. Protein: CASSESSGRSHEQYF.